These T cell receptor beta chains were read from a single sample in a study of shared clonotypes between healthy human individuals. Clones were sequenced by immunoSEQ multiplex PCR, and TCRdb holds only the in-frame ones, with some missing. This sample has 1 million to 1.3 million clones, with about 80% found just once. What was sequenced was memory CD4+ T cells from PBMCs. The origin of the receptors is a young man in good health. Some clones in this sample may be carry-over from other donors' samples. The conserved cysteine and the conserved F or W are not part of the CDR3 here. D genes are given only for firm matches. The size field is filled for only some rows; it gives once, few, many or a size class.

v_gene	abundance	d_gene	CDR3aa
TRBV7-9	.	.	ASSLLQGVGNTIY
TRBV2	few	.	ASSAILAEETQY
TRBV6-6	.	.	ASSYPTPNYGYT
TRBV6-6	.	.	ASTNPDVNIQY
TRBV30	.	.	AWSFRISYEQY
TRBV6-1	few	TRBD1	ASSEVQGWNEQF
TRBV5-6	.	.	ASSLLGPFYEQY
TRBV10-3	.	.	AIRQGGDEQY
TRBV29-1	.	.	SVEDRGSDIQY
TRBV28	.	TRBD1	ASSFLPGQGYY
TRBV7-2	.	.	ASSLDRYGYT
TRBV7-6	few	TRBD2	ASSLGAGTSGSTDTQY
TRBV18	.	.	ASSPGQSNEKLF
TRBV5-4	.	TRBD1	ASSLKTGDVTQY
TRBV28	.	TRBD2	ASYSLGEGPFPYEQY
TRBV7-3	.	TRBD1	ASSPKGGGGANVLT